Shown below are 19 T cell receptor beta chains from a single sample sequenced in a study of cytomegalovirus exposure and HLA in healthy donors. Amplification used 60 Vbeta primers and 13 Jbeta primers. Assay: immunoSEQ multiplex PCR; the TCRdb copy retains only in-frame clones and omits some. The repertoire holds about 110,000 clones, roughly 72% seen once, with roughly 8% in the top ten. The sample consisted of PBMCs. The receptor source for this set is a man aged 25 to 45 in good health and CMV-seronegative.

CDR3 amino acids: CASSLGQGAVNTEAFF. CDR3 coding DNA: TGTGCCAGCAGCTTAGGACAGGGGGCCGTGAACACTGAAGCTTTCTTT. V is TRBV11-2 and J is TRBJ1-1, with 10 bases fitting TRBD1. CDR1 and CDR2 (germline): SGHAT, FQNNGV. The CDR3 loop spans 16 amino acids. The V gene end was trimmed by 1 base and the J gene end by 0 bases; junction bases not matched to a gene: 2.

V and J are TRBV19 and TRBJ1-1; D uncertain. The CDR3 is 14 residues long. Per germline, CDR1 LNHDA and CDR2 SQIVND (reference sequence). Trimming removed 6 bases from V and 3 bases from J, with 14 bases in between. CDR3 bases: TGTGCCAGTAGGGCCGGTGAGGGATACACTGAAGCTTTCTTT. It specifies CASRAGEGYTEAFF.

This clone has just a few counts. The rearrangement joins TRBV9 to TRBJ1-1; D not resolved. This CDR3 is built from 16 residues. Germline V CDR1 and CDR2: SGDLS, YYNGEE. The V gene lost 4 bases and the J gene lost 1 base, with 17 bases spanning the gap. The CDR3 spells CASSPGYRVGNTEAFF. As DNA, the CDR3 is TGTGCCAGCAGCCCCGGATATCGGGTGGGGAACACTGAAGCTTTCTTT.

The rearrangement links TRBV25-1 to TRBJ1-6; the D is unclear. Germline V gene lookup returns CDR1 MGHDK and CDR2 SYGVNS. Trimming pared 6 bases from V and 5 bases from J, leaving 8 bases between. CDR3 length: 13 amino acids. This CDR3 reads CASSSSHNSPLHF. CDR3 sequence (DNA): TGTGCCAGCAGCAGTTCTCATAATTCACCCCTCCACTTT.

The sample holds one count of this clone. This chain links TRBV6-5 with TRBJ2-3; weak D call: TRBD2 (6 bases). V gave up 5 bases and J gave up 7 bases, with 10 bases separating them. CDR3 length: 12 residues. Germline assignment: CDR1 MNHEY and CDR2 SVGAGI. As DNA, the CDR3 is TGTGCCAGCAGTGGGGACTCCCATACGCAGTATTTT. Translated, it gives CASSGDSHTQYF.

This clone has a single count. The rearrangement uses TRBV5-1 and TRBJ2-5; tentative D call: TRBD2 (5 bases). The CDR3 has 15 amino acids. The V gene's germline CDR1 is SGHRS and CDR2 YFSETQ. The V gene lost 3 bases and the J gene lost 2 bases, with 14 bases spanning the gap. In nucleotides, the CDR3 is TGCGCCAGCAGCTCCAACCCGGGGTCTCAAGAGACCCAGTACTTC. Its translation: CASSSNPGSQETQYF.

This clone was observed a handful of times. Here the CDR3 reads CASSRTSANNEQFF. The CDR3 nucleotides are TGTGCCAGCAGCCGGACTAGCGCCAACAATGAGCAGTTCTTC. The chain has TRBV7-6 and TRBJ2-1; 9 bases agree with TRBD2. V trimming: 5 bases; J trimming: 5 bases; junction bases outside the gene matches: 4. Per the germline V gene, CDR1 is SGHVS and CDR2 is FNYEAQ. This CDR3 contains 14 residues.

This clone was seen just once. The rearrangement uses TRBV2 and TRBJ2-3, with D perhaps matching TRBD1 (7 bases). Trimming pared 5 bases from V and 5 bases from J, leaving 17 bases between. The CDR3 is 15 residues long. CDR1 and CDR2 from the germline V gene are SNHLY and FYNNEI. DNA of the CDR3: TGTGCCAGCAGTATACGGACAGGAGGGGTAGATACGCAGTATTTT. Amino acid sequence: CASSIRTGGVDTQYF.

The chain couples TRBV21-1 to TRBJ1-4. TRBV21-1 is given as a pseudogene. The CDR3 sequence is 14 residues long. The CDR3 protein is CASSKDGTNEKLFF. The CDR3 nucleotides read TGTGCCAGCAGCAAAGACGGTACTAATGAAAAACTGTTTTTT.

The chain recombines TRBV5-6 with TRBJ2-3, with 9 bases identical to TRBD2. From germline, CDR1 is SGHDT and CDR2 YYEEEE. The J segment lost 2 bases and the V segment lost 4 bases, leaving 8 bases of the junction unmatched. The CDR3 has 16 residues. CDR3 region: CASSRFSGSVTDTQYF. In DNA, the CDR3 is TGTGCCAGCAGCCGGTTTAGCGGGAGTGTCACAGATACGCAGTATTTT.

Only a few counts were recorded for this clone. The chain's CDR3 is CASSQTGTSAYNEQFF. The DNA of the CDR3 is TGTGCCAGCAGCCAGACCGGGACTAGCGCATACAATGAGCAGTTCTTC. The chain is built from TRBV13 and TRBJ2-1; 10 bases agree with TRBD2. Trimming removed 5 bases from V and 4 bases from J; junction bases left unmatched: 8. Germline values: CDR1 PRHDT, CDR2 FYEKMQ (reference sequence). There are 16 residues in the CDR3. The entire variable domain, with the rest obtained from reference TRBV13 and TRBJ2-1, is as follows: AAGVIQSPRHLIKEKRETATLKCYPIPRHDTVYWYQQGPGQDPQFLISFYEKMQSDKGSIPDRFSAQQFSDYHSELNMSSLELGDSALYFCASSQTGTSAYNEQFFGPGTRLTVL.

This clone showed up just once. The gene calls are TRBV9 and TRBJ2-7, with a weak D call TRBD2 (5 bases). The germline CDR1 and CDR2 sequences are SGDLS and YYNGEE. The V end lost 0 bases, the J end lost 7 bases, and 8 bases lay between the germline ends. This CDR3 has 12 residues. The CDR3 here is CASSVATGEQYF. In DNA, the CDR3 is TGTGCCAGCAGCGTAGCGACGGGGGAGCAGTACTTC.

The CDR3 loop is CASSLPRGGRVATKQFF. The CDR3 nucleotides read TGTGCCAGCAGTTTGCCCCGGGGGGGGCGAGTTGCCACGAAGCAGTTCTTC. The chain uses TRBV27 and TRBJ2-1, with 8 bases aligning to TRBD2. After removal of 3 bases from V and 11 bases from J, the junction contained 18 bases not matched to a gene. The CDR3 has 17 residues. Germline V gives CDR1 MNHEY, CDR2 SMNVEV (reference sequence).

The chain joins TRBV5-4 to TRBJ1-1; 8 nucleotides agree with TRBD1. The J segment lost 5 bases and the V segment lost 5 bases, leaving 8 bases of the junction unmatched. Looked up from germline, CDR1 is SGHNT and CDR2 is YYREEE (reference sequence). The length of the CDR3 is 14 residues. CDR3 in amino acids: CASRVDRESTEAFF. In DNA, the CDR3 is TGTGCCAGCAGGGTGGACAGGGAGTCTACTGAAGCTTTCTTT.

The chain has TRBV4-1 and TRBJ1-3, with 9 bases aligning to TRBD1. The CDR3 runs to 15 residues. Looked up from germline, CDR1 is MGHRA and CDR2 is YSYEKL. V dropped 8 bases and J dropped 4; count of bases not matched to a gene: 9. CDR3 sequence (DNA): TGCGCCAGCCGGGGGACAGGGTGGGCCGGAAACACCATATATTTT. Amino acids: CASRGTGWAGNTIYF.

This clone has only a few counts. The chain employs TRBV30 and TRBJ1-1; the D gene is possibly TRBD1 (5 bases). The CDR3 runs to 12 residues. Germline V gene lookup returns CDR1 GTSNPN and CDR2 SVGIG (reference sequence). Trimming stripped 4 bases from V and 10 bases from J, with 16 bases between. The CDR3 region is CAWIRGQVRAFF. Written as DNA, the CDR3 is TGTGCCTGGATTAGGGGTCAGGTGAGAGCTTTCTTT.

V is TRBV6-6 and J is TRBJ2-5; a weak D match, TRBD1 (7 bases). The CDR3 runs to 15 residues. CDR1 is MNHNY and CDR2 is SVGAGI in the germline V gene (reference sequence). Trimming took off 2 bases at V and 2 bases at J, with 12 bases between the two ends. CDR3 nucleotide sequence: TGTGCCAGCAGTTACGGGGCGGGACAGCAAGAGACCCAGTACTTC. Encoded protein: CASSYGAGQQETQYF.

This rearrangement joins TRBV28 to TRBJ1-5, with D maybe TRBD1 (6 bases). The germline V gene encodes CDR1 MDHEN and CDR2 SYDVKM. The CDR3 is made up of 14 amino acids. With 7 bases removed from V and 3 bases from J, the gap between germline ends came to 13 bases. The CDR3 coding sequence is TGTGCCAGCATGGAGAACAGGGACAATCAGCCCCAGCATTTT. Amino acid sequence: CASMENRDNQPQHF.

The chain couples TRBV13 to TRBJ1-6; TRBD1 matches at 9 bases. CDR1 and CDR2 from the germline V gene are PRHDT and FYEKMQ (reference sequence). V was pared by 6 bases and J by 9 bases, with 9 bases of the junction left unmatched. CDR3 size: 15 residues. The CDR3 DNA reads TGTGCCAGCAGACTCACCGGGACAGGGTTTTCACCCCTCCACTTT. As protein: CASRLTGTGFSPLHF.